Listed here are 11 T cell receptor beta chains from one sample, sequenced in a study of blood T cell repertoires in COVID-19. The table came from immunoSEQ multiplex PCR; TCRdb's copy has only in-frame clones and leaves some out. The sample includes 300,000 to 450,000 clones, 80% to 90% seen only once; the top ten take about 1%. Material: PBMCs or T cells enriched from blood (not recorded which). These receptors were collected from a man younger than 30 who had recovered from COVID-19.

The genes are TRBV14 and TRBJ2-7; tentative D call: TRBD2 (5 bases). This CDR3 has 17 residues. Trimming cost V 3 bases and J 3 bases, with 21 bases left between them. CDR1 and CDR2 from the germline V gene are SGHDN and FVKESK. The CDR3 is CASSHKWARAPVYEQYF. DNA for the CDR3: TGTGCCAGCAGCCATAAGTGGGCGAGGGCGCCGGTCTACGAGCAGTACTTC.

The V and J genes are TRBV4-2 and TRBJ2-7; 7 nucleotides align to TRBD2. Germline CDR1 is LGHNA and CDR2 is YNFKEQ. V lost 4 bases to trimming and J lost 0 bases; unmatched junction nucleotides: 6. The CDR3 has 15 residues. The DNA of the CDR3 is TGTGCCAGCAGCCCCTCGGGCGGGGGCTCCTACGAGCAGTACTTC. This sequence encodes CASSPSGGGSYEQYF.

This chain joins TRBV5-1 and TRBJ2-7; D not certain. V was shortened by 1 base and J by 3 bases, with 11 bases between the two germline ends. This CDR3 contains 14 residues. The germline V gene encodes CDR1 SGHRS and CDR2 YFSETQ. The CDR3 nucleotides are TGCGCCAGCAGCTTGCTGGAGAGGAGCTACGAGCAGTACTTC. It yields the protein CASSLLERSYEQYF.

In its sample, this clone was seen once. The CDR3 nucleotides are TGTGCCAGTAGTCGGCCTAGCTCCTACAATGAGCAGTTCTTC. It specifies CASSRPSSYNEQFF. The gene calls are TRBV19 and TRBJ2-1, with unresolved D. Germline V lookup: CDR1 LNHDA, CDR2 SQIVND (reference sequence). The CDR3 consists of 14 residues. Trimming cost V 5 bases and J 0 bases, with 8 bases left between them.

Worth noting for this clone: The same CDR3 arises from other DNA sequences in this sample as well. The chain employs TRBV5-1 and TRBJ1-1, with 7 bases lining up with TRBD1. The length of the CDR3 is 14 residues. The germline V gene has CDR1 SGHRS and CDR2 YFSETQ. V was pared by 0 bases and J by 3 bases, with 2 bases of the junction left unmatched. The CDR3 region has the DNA TGCGCCAGCAGCTTGGCAGGGGGTTACACTGAAGCTTTCTTT. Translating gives CASSLAGGYTEAFF.

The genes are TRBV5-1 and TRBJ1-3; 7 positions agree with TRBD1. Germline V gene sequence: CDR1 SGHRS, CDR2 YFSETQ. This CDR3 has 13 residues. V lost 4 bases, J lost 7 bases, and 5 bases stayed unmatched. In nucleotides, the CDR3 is TGCGCCAGCAGCCCAGGGACAGATAACACCATATATTTT. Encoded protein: CASSPGTDNTIYF. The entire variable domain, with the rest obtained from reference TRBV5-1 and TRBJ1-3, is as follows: KAGVTQTPRYLIKTRGQQVTLSCSPISGHRSVSWYQQTPGQGLQFLFEYFSETQRNKGNFPGRFSGRQFSNSRSEMNVSTLELGDSALYLCASSPGTDNTIYFGEGSWLTVV.

The CDR3 region is CASSPTLAEVGAGEKLFF. The CDR3 region has the DNA TGTGCCAGCTCACCAACCCTAGCCGAAGTCGGCGCGGGGGAAAAACTGTTTTTT. The chain couples TRBV18 to TRBJ1-4, with D hard to call. This CDR3 region has 18 residues. Germline-derived CDR1 and CDR2 are KGHSH and LQKENI. Trimming pared 2 bases from V and 8 bases from J, leaving 24 bases between.

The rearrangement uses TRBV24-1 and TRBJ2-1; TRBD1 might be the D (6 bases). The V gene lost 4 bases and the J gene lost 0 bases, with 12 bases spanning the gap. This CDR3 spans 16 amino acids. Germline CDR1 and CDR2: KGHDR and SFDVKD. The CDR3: CATSENTGSSYNEQFF. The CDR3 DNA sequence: TGTGCCACCAGTGAAAATACAGGGAGCTCCTACAATGAGCAGTTCTTC.

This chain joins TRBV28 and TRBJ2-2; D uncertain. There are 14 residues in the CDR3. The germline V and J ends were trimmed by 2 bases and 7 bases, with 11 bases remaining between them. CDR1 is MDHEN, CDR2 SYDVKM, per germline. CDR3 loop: CASSLNGVFGELFF. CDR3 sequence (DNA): TGTGCCAGCAGTTTAAACGGAGTCTTCGGGGAGCTGTTTTTT.

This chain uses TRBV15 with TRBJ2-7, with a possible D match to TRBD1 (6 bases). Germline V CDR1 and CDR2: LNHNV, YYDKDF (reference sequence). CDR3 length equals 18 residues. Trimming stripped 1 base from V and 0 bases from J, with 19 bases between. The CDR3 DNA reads TGTGCCACCAGCAGAGGCCCTAGGGGACATCCTATCTCCTACGAGCAGTACTTC. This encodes CATSRGPRGHPISYEQYF.

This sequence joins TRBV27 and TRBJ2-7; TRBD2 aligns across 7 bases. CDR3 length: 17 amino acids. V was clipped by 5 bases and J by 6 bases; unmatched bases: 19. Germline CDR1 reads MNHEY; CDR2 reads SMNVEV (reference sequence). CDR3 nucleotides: TGTGCCAGCAGTCCCAGTCTAGCGGCCGGAACCCCTTCCGAGCAGTACTTC. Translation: CASSPSLAAGTPSEQYF.